The entry that follows covers one T cell receptor (beta chain) sequence. Its antigen is still unknown. The entry originates in a study of shared clonotypes between healthy human individuals. Whole-study context: Each donor's CD8 memory used one plate, CD8 naive two, each CD4 subset three. Study results and caveats: The study found 4.5% to 6% of naive CD4 clonotypes shared across a few donors. Larger estimated richness was generally seen in naive subsets than in memory subsets.

The assay was run at deep level. This table comes from immunoSEQ multiplex PCR, and its TCRdb copy is limited to in-frame clones, with some not included. Here the sample spans about 2.1 million clones, about 92% being singletons. Naive CD8 populations comprised CD45RO-negative cells positively selected for CCR7, excluding terminally differentiated effector memory CD45RA+ cells. This clonotype was sampled from a man between 18 and 29 years old in good health. Some clones in this sample may be carry-over from other donors' samples. Sequencing used naive CD8+ T cells from PBMCs.

The CDR3 protein is CASSITDRGPKPYGYTF. The DNA for the CDR3 is TGTGCCAGTAGTATAACGGACAGGGGACCCAAACCCTATGGCTACACCTTC. The chain uses TRBV19 and TRBJ1-2; TRBD1 matches at 9 bases. V gave up 2 bases and J gave up 4 bases; unmatched junction bases: 11. Per germline, CDR1 LNHDA and CDR2 SQIVND (reference sequence). The CDR3 has 17 residues.